Here is one T cell receptor (beta chain) with its context. Its antigen remains unidentified. The record originates from a study of cytomegalovirus exposure and HLA in healthy donors. With 60 Vbeta and 13 Jbeta primers, the PCR was carried out. The assay was immunoSEQ multiplex PCR, and TCRdb's table has in-frame clones only and misses some. The sample consists of 90,000 to 120,000 clones, roughly 9.1% of them appearing once. Germline lookup yields CDR1 ENHRY and CDR2 SYGVKD. The V end lost 3 bases, the J end lost 1 base, and 12 bases lay between the germline ends. The CDR3 totals 15 residues. Points from the study as a whole: Further analysis was carried out later, and it showed several of the most significant clusters appearing linked to common viral pathogens.

This chain links TRBV10-3 with TRBJ2-5, with a possible D match to TRBD2 (6 bases). This TCR was sampled from a man between 40 and 49 years old in good health and CMV-seropositive. The sequencing input was PBMCs. CDR3 region: CAISEGGTAQETQYF. CDR3 DNA: TGTGCCATCAGTGAAGGCGGGACTGCCCAAGAGACCCAGTACTTC.